This TCR beta chain was retrieved from a study of T-cell reconstitution after alpha-beta-depleted transplantation in children (dated by TCRdb to the mid-2010s). With regard to the full study: The study quantitatively tracked T-cell immune reconstitution after TCRalphabeta/CD19-depleted allogeneic hematopoietic cell transplantation in children using TCR repertoire profiling. General findings and caveats noted by the study authors: Over subsequent months, a decline in hyperexpanded clone frequencies was noted, and after one year, T-cell counts and TCRbeta diversity were mostly ascribed to newly produced T cells. The high TCRbeta diversity at day 60 in some patients was ascribed to recipient T cells and intrathymic progenitors that had survived conditioning. Apparently early alphabetaT-cell count recovery about two months after transplant reportedly relied on only several hundred rapidly expanded clones derived from non-depleted graft cells.

CDR1 LGHDT and CDR2 YNNKEL were looked up in the germline V gene (reference sequence). V drops 0 bases and J drops 2 bases, leaving 17 bases in between. The CDR3 sequence holds 17 residues, the cysteine and phenylalanine included. Just the 51-base CDR3 DNA is kept, in frame starting at base 1. The label giving this sample's treatment or condition can be read as: allogeneic hematopoietic cell transplantation with graft depleted of TCRalphabeta T cells and CD19 B cells. The children who served as transplant recipients had been given grafts of TCRalphabeta/CD19-depleted allogeneic hematopoietic cells. This clonotype has a count of ten or more. This receptor's antigen is unknown. No much larger clonotype is one base removed from it; base qualities were not supplied. Library method: PCR. Sequencing was carried out with an Illumina HiSeq 2500. Molecular barcoding was employed in the preparation of TCR libraries, with unique molecular identifiers being used to normalize TCRbeta repertoire quantification. TCRdb itself trimmed the public reads at Q25 with fastp, ran MiXCR and retained productive beta chains. Each CDR3 protein appears once, grouped with its most common genes and DNA. The sample table records over 150,000 distinct CDR3 sequences; approximately 6.8% of these occur just once. Together, the top ten hold roughly 4.7% of the sample.

Sequenced here: PBMCs, sampled before TCRalphabeta/CD19-depleted stem cell transplant. The clonotype comes from a girl under three years old with combined immunodeficiency, due to receive a stem cell transplant. The rearrangement combines TRBV3-1 with TRBJ2-7; D gene: possibly TRBD1, on 6 matching bases. In nucleotide form, the sequence is TGTGCCAGCAGCCAAGAATTCAGGGAACAGGGAACCTACGAGCAGTACTTC. The resulting protein is CASSQEFREQGTYEQYF.